This T cell receptor (beta chain) is from a study of beta chain features in type 1 diabetes (dated by TCRdb to 2016 to 2019). Regarding the research as a whole: Mean age, gender distribution, total cell number and subset yield did not differ between patients and healthy donors. A total of roughly 99,000,000 sorted cells were examined across all samples, and the number of cells per subset was strongly correlated with RNA yield. The study compared TCRB repertoires of sorted circulating CD4+ T cell subsets between recently diagnosed type 1 diabetes patients and matched healthy donors. Whereas all 30 or so donors provided naive and central memory subsets, regulatory and stem cell-like memory subsets were isolated from just 8 patients and roughly 8 healthy donors.

From each donor, a single peripheral blood sample of about 100 mL on average was drawn into heparinised tubes. Naive, central memory, regulatory and stem cell-like memory CD4+ T cells were sorted on a BD FACSAria II using a panel including CD45RO, CCR7, CD25, CD127, CD95 and CD27. Purity was above 95% for every sorted population. PBMCs were isolated immediately by Lymphoprep density gradient centrifugation and stained directly without culture. To minimize batch effects, samples were stained and sorted in pairs, one healthy donor with one patient per experiment. This clone was found a few times. It has no known antigen specificity. Qualities for individual bases were not recorded, and no much larger clone is one base off. Points the paper makes about the study in general: Because cDNA was sequenced instead of genomic DNA, highly expressing activated cells could be over-represented, though the groups showed no difference in activation or CD3 levels. Shorter templates might have been favored by PCR, but patient and control samples were amplified and corrected together, so both groups would have been affected equally by any skew. At VDJ recombination sites, patients with type 1 diabetes made fewer insertions and deleted more nucleotides, a pattern implying thymic rearrangement abnormalities. Naive, central memory and regulatory TCRB repertoires appeared more similar among patients than among healthy donors. Because small numbers of individuals were included in the HLA sub-analyses, any influence of HLA type on TCRB rearrangement was left unresolved. A moderate but significant shortening of TCRB CDR3 length was observed in type 1 diabetes patients in all four CD4+ subsets.

Germline trimming amounts to 5 bases on V and 3 bases on J, with 10 as the count of junction bases outside the gene matches. Spanning cysteine to phenylalanine, the CDR3 consists of 17 amino acids. Of all the DNA, just the CDR3 is kept, 51 bases in frame from base 1. Based on the germline V gene, the CDR1 and CDR2 sequences are SGHVS and FQNEAQ. The entire isolated RNA was reverse transcribed using the High Capacity cDNA Reverse Transcription Kit, and thus expressed TCRB transcripts were sequenced. Deep immunoSEQ sequencing was applied to naive, central memory and regulatory T cell samples, giving an average of roughly 3.5 million total reads per sample. Sorted cells were lysed in RLT buffer, and RNA was extracted using DNase-treated RNeasy Micro or Mini kits according to cell number. To prevent cross-contamination, every cell subset was processed on its own, while patient and healthy donor samples were processed together. The immunoSEQ multiplex PCR was used to amplify TCRB sequences from cDNA, yielding 87-bp fragments that span the CDR3 region. Sequencing of the amplicons was done on the Illumina HiSeq platform. Per the authors' processing: PCR bias was computationally corrected using synthetic template baselines, reads within Hamming distance 2 were collapsed, and singletons that could not be merged were discarded. Reads were aligned against IMGT so that V, D and J genes, CDR3 length and insertions or deletions at six rearrangement sites could be assigned. Clonotype counts were normalized to sorted cell number within each subset before computing true diversity and Gini coefficients with the tcR R package. The overlap coefficient, calculated on TCRB nucleotide sequences, was used to measure repertoire sharing. Out-of-frame TCRB sequences from naive cells were analyzed to stand in for the pre-selection repertoire. This immuneACCESS table, as held by TCRdb, lists in-frame sequences with V and J called but not all clones. Of the missing ones, under half trace to an unresolved V gene in checked studies; the others have no known cause. V and J calls plus clone size are reproduced from that table; the DNA served to infer D and trimming. Present in this sample are hundreds of thousands of clones, 9% to 10% of which were seen just once. Under 0.035% of the sample is held by the ten biggest clonotypes.

The sample consisted of naive CD4+ T cells from blood. The sample's cell subset or site label is to be understood as: true naive CD4+ T cells. The sequence is built from TRBV7-8 and TRBJ1-5; TRBD1 lines up with 10 middle nucleotides. The source is a woman aged 18-29 years in good health. Here the CDR3 is given as CASSRGTRQGANQPQHF. The DNA is as follows: TGTGCCAGCAGCAGAGGTACCCGACAGGGGGCCAATCAGCCCCAGCATTTT.